This entry features one T cell receptor (beta chain) sequence. The data are from a study of cytomegalovirus exposure and HLA in healthy donors. The PCR made use of 60 Vbeta and 13 Jbeta primers. Using immunoSEQ multiplex PCR, the repertoire was profiled, and TCRdb retains in-frame clones only, with some absent. The profile shows approximately 200,000 clones, 80% to 85% of them singletons. Per germline, CDR1 MNHNS and CDR2 SASEGT. The CDR3 is 15 residues long. V dropped 5 bases and J dropped 5; count of bases not matched to a gene: 10. The sample consisted of PBMCs. This TCR derives from a boy under 18 in good health and CMV-seronegative. V and J are TRBV6-1 and TRBJ2-5; 8 positions agree with TRBD1. CDR3 protein: CASSTGTGEWETQYF. Here the CDR3 DNA reads TGTGCCAGCAGTACCGGGACAGGCGAATGGGAGACCCAGTACTTC.